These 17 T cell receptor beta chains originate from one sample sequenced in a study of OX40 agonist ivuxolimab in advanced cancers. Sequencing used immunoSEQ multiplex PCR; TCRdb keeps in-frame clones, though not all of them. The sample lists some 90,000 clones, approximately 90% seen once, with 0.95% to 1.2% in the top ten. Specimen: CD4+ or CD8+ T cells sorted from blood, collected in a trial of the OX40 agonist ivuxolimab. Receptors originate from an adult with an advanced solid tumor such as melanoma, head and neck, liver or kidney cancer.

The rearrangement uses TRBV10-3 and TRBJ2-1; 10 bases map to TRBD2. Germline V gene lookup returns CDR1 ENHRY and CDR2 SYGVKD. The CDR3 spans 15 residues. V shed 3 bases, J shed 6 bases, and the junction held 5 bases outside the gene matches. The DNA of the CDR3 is TGTGCCATCAGTGAATGGACTAGCGGCCCCAATGAGCAGTTCTTC. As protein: CAISEWTSGPNEQFF.

CDR3 in amino acids: CASSLSGSGYTF. The CDR3 nucleotides read TGCGCCAGCAGCTTGTCCGGGTCGGGCTACACCTTC. The chain is built from TRBV5-1 and TRBJ1-2; no reliable D call. The V and J ends lost 1 base and 8 bases respectively, with 9 bases between them. CDR1 SGHRS and CDR2 YFSETQ come from the germline V gene. The CDR3 sequence is 12 residues long. Filled out from reference TRBV5-1 and TRBJ1-2, the complete variable domain reads KAGVTQTPRYLIKTRGQQVTLSCSPISGHRSVSWYQQTPGQGLQFLFEYFSETQRNKGNFPGRFSGRQFSNSRSEMNVSTLELGDSALYLCASSLSGSGYTFGSGTRLTVV.

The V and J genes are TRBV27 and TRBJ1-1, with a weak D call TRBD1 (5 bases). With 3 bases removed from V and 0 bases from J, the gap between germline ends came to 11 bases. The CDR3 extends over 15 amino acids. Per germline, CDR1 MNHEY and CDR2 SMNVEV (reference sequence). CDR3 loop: CASSLSGRVNTEAFF. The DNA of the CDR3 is TGTGCCAGCAGTTTGTCAGGGAGGGTGAACACTGAAGCTTTCTTT.

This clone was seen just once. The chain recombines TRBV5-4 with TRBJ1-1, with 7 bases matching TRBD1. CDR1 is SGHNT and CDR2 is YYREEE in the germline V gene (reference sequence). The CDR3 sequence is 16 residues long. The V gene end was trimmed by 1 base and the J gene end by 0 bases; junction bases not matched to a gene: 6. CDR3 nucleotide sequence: TGTGCCAGCAGCTTGAACAGGGGCGCAATGAACACTGAAGCTTTCTTT. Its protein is CASSLNRGAMNTEAFF. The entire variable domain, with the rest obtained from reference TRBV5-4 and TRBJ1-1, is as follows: ETGVTQSPTHLIKTRGQQVTLRCSSQSGHNTVSWYQQALGQGPQFIFQYYREEENGRGNFPPRFSGLQFPNYSSELNVNALELDDSALYLCASSLNRGAMNTEAFFGQGTRLTVV.

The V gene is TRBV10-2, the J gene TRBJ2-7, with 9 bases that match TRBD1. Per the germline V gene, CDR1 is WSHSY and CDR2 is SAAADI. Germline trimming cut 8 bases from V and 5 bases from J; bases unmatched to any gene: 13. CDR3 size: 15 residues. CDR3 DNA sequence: TGCGCCAGCGGCGGCCCGGGACAGGGTACCGACGAGCAGTACTTC. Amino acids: CASGGPGQGTDEQYF.

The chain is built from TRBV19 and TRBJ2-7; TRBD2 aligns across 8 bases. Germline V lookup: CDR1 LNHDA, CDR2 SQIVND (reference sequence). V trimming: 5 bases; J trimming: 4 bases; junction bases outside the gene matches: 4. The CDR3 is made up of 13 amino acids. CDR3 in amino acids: CASSDGRAYEQYF. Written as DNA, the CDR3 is TGTGCCAGTAGTGACGGGAGGGCTTACGAGCAGTACTTC.

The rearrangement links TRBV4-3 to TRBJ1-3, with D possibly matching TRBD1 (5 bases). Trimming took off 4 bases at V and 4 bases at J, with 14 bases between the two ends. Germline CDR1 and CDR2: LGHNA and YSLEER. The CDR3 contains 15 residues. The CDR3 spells CASSLSDRAGNTIYF. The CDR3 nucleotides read TGCGCCAGCAGCCTTAGTGACAGAGCGGGAAACACCATATATTTT.

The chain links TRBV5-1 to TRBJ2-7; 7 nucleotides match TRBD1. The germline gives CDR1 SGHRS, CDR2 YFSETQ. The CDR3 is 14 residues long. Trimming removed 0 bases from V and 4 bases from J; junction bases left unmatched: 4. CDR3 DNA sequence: TGCGCCAGCAGCTTGGGAGGACAGGTATACGAGCAGTACTTC. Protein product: CASSLGGQVYEQYF.

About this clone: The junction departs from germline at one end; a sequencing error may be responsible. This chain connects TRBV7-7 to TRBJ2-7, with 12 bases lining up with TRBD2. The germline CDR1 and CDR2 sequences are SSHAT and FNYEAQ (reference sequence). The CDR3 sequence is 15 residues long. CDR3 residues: CASSLSLAGGGEQYF. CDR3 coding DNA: TGTGCTAGCAGCCTAAGCCTAGCGGGAGGGGGGGAGCAGTACTTC.

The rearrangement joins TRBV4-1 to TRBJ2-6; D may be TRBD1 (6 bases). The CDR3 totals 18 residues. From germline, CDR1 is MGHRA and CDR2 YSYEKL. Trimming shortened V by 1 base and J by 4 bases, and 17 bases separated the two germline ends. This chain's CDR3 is CASSQVYKGGPGANVLTF. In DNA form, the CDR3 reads TGCGCCAGCAGCCAAGTATATAAAGGGGGACCGGGGGCCAACGTCCTGACTTTC.

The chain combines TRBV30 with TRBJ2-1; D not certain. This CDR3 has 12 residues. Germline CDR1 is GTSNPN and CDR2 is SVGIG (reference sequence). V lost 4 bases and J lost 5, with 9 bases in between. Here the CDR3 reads CAWNSIDNEQFF. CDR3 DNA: TGTGCCTGGAACAGCATCGACAATGAGCAGTTCTTC.

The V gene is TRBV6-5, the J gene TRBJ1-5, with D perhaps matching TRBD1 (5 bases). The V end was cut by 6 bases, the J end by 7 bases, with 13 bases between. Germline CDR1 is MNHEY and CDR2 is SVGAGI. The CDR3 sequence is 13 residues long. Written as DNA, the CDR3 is TGTGCCAGCAGGCTAAGTAGGGGCCAGCCCCAGCATTTT. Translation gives CASRLSRGQPQHF.

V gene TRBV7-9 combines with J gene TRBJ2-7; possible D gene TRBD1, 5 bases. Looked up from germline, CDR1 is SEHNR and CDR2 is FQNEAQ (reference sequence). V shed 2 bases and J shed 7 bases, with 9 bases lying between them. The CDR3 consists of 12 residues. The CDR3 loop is CASSLFPGEQYF. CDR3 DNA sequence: TGTGCCAGCAGCTTATTCCCAGGGGAGCAGTACTTC.

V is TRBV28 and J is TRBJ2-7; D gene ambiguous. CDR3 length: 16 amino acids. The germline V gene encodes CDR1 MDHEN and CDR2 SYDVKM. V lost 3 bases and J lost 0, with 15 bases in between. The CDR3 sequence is CASSFLGSLSSYEQYF. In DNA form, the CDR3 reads TGTGCCAGCAGTTTCCTAGGCAGCCTCAGCTCCTACGAGCAGTACTTC.

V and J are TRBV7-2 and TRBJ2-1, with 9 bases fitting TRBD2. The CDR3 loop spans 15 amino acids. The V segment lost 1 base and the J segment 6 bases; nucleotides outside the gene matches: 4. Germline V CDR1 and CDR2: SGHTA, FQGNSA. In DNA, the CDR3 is TGTGCCAGCAGCTTAGTTAGCGGGGGTAGCAATGAGCAGTTCTTC. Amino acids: CASSLVSGGSNEQFF.

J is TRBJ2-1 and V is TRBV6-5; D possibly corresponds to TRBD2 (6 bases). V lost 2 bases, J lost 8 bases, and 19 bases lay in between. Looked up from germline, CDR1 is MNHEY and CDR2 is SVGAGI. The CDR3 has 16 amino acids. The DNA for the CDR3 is TGTGCCAGCAGTTACACGGCGGGGAACCGTGTCGATGAGCAGTTCTTC. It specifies CASSYTAGNRVDEQFF.

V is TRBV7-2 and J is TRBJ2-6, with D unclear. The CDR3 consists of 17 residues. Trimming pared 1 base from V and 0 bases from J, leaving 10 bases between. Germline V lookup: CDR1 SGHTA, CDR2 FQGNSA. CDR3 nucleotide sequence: TGTGCCAGCAGCTTAGTGGTCTCGGTCTCTGGGGCCAACGTCCTGACTTTC. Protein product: CASSLVVSVSGANVLTF.